This T cell receptor (beta chain) was found in a study of T cell repertoires in cytomegalovirus infection. About the study: CMV epitopes, recently identified HLA-C-restricted and well-studied HLA-B-restricted, were used. Both a matching HLA type and CMV infection were indicated by public TCR beta signatures.

Comment on this clonotype: Its matching antigen is unknown.

Using its own MiXCR run on the reads, TCRdb lists one record per CDR3 protein. The repertoire holds about 350,000 distinct CDR3 sequences, with roughly 34% as singletons. V was clipped by 4 bases and J by 6 bases, with 12 bases between them. The CDR3 has 13 residues. The study's findings and limits: In two of eight donors, the top clonotype was HLA-C-restricted CMV-specific. Based on cumulative public TCR beta family frequency, carriers of CMV plus the relevant HLA were identified.

The source is a human donor in good health (CMV status not recorded). Some clones in this sample may be carry-over from other donors' samples. Sequencing used cultured PBMCs, obtained from culture after CMV antigen stimulation. The rearrangement joins TRBV12-3 or TRBV12-4 to TRBJ1-1; D is perhaps TRBD1 (5 bases). The CDR3 nucleotides read TGTGCCAGCAGTTCGGGGGGGAATGCTGAAGCTTTCTTT. Amino acids: CASSSGGNAEAFF.